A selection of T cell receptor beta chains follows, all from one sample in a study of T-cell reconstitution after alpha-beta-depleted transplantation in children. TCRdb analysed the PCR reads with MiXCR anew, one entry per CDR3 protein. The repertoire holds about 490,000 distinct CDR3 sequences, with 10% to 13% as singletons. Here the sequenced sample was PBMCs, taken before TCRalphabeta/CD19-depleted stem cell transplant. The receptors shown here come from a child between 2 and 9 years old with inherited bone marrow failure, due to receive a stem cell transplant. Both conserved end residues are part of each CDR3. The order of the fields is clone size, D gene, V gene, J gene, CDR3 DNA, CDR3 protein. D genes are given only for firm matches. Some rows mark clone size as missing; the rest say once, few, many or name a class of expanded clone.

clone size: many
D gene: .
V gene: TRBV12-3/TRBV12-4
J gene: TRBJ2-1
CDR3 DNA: TGTGCCAGCAGCTTTCGGGGTGAGCAGTTCTTC
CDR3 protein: CASSFRGEQFF

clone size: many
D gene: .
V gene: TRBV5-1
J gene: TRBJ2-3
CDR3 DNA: TGCGCCAGCAGCTTGTCCCGACAGGGAGGGACAGATACGCAGTATTTT
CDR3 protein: CASSLSRQGGTDTQYF

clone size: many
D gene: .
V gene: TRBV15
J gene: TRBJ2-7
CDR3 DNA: TGTGCCACCAGCAGAGATCTGGGGGGCTCCTACGAGCAGTACTTC
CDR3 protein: CATSRDLGGSYEQYF

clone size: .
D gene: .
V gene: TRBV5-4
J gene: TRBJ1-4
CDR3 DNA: TGTGCCAGCAGCCTTCCGAGTGAAAAACTGTTTTTT
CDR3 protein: CASSLPSEKLFF

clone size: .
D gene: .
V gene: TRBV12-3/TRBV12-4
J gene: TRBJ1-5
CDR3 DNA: TGTGCCAGCACCTCTACGGGGACGAGCAATCAGCCCCAGCATTTT
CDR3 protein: CASTSTGTSNQPQHF

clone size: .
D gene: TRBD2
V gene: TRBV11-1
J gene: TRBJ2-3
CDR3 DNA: TGTGCCAGCAGCTTGACTGCGGGAGGCCCCCGTATTGTCACAGATACGCAGTATTTT
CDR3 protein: CASSLTAGGPRIVTDTQYF

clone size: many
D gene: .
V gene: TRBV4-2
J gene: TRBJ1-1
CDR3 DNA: TGTGCCAGCAGCCAAGCGGCGAGATGGAACACTGAAGCTTTCTTT
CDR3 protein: CASSQAARWNTEAFF

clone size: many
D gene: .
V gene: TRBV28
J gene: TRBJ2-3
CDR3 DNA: TGTGCCAGCAGTTCTCTCCGGGGGGCCTTTAGCACAGATACGCAGTATTTT
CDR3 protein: CASSSLRGAFSTDTQYF

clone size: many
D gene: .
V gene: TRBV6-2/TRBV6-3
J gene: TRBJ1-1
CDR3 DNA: TGTGCCAGCAGGGGCTCCGAACCCCGCGGGGAAGCTTTCTTT
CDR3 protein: CASRGSEPRGEAFF

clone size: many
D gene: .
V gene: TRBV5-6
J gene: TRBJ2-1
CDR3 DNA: TGTGCCAGCACCGACTTTAGGGGGGAGCAGTTCTTC
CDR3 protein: CASTDFRGEQFF

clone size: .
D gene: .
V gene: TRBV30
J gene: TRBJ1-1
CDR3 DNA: TGTGCCTGGAGCCTAGAGGAAGCTTTCTTT
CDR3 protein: CAWSLEEAFF

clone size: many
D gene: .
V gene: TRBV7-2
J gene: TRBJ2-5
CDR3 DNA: TGTGCCAGCAGCTTAGTTGTAGGGGAAGAGACCCAGTACTTC
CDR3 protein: CASSLVVGEETQYF

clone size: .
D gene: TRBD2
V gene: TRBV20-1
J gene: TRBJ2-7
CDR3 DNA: TGCAGTGCTAGTCACAGACTAGCGGGGAGCTACGAGCAGTACTTC
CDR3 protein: CSASHRLAGSYEQYF

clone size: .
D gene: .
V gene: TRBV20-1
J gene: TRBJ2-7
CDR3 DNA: TGCAGTGCCAGTGGTGCGGGAAACCTCTACGAGCAGTACTTC
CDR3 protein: CSASGAGNLYEQYF

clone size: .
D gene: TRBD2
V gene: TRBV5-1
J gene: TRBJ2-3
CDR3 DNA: TGCGCCAGCAGCTTGGAGTCGTGGACTAGCGGGAGTGGTACGCAGTATTTT
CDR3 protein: CASSLESWTSGSGTQYF

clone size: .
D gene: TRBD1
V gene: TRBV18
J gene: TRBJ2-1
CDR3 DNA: TGTGCCAGCTCACCGACCCGGGACAGGAGTTACAATGAGCAGTTCTTC
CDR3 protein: CASSPTRDRSYNEQFF

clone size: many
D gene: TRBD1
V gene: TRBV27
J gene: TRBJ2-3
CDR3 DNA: TGTGCCAGCAGCTTTATCCAAGGACAGGGCCCAGATACGCAGTATTTT
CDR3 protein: CASSFIQGQGPDTQYF

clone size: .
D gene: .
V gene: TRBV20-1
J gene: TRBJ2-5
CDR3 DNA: TGCAGTGCTAGAGATCCGAGGGGAGCGCCAGAGACCCAGTACTTC
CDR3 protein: CSARDPRGAPETQYF

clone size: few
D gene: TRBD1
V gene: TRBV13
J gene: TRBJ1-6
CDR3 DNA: TGTGCCAGCAGCTTCGGGGACAGTCTCGTTGGACCCCTCCACTTT
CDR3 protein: CASSFGDSLVGPLHF

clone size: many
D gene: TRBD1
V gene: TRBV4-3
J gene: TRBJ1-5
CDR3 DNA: TGCGCCAGCAGCCAAGTCCGGGACAGTGATCAGCCCCAGCATTTT
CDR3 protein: CASSQVRDSDQPQHF

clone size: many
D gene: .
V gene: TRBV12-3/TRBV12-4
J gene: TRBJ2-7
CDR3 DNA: TGTGCCAGCACCAACAGGACCCCCTGGGACGAGCAGTACTTC
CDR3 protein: CASTNRTPWDEQYF

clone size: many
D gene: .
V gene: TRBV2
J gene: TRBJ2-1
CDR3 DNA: TGTGCCAGCAGTGAACTCGTTGGGGACAATGAGCAGTTCTTC
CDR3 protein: CASSELVGDNEQFF

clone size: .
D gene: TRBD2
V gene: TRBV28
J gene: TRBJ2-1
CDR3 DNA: TGTGCCAGCAGTCCTGGACTAGTCCACAATGAGCAGTTCTTC
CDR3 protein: CASSPGLVHNEQFF

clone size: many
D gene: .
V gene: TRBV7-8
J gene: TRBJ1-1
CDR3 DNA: TGTGCCAGCAGCTTAATAGCTAAAACAGACGGATTGAACACTGAAGCTTTCTTT
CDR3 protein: CASSLIAKTDGLNTEAFF

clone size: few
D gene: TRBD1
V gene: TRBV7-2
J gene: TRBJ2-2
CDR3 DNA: TGTGCCAGCAGCGCCCGGGACAGGGGTTTTACCGGGGAGCTGTTTTTT
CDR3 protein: CASSARDRGFTGELFF

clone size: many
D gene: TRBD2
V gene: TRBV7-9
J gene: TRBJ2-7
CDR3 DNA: TGTGCCAGCAGCTTAGGTTCTAGCGGAGGGATATGGGAGCAGTACTTC
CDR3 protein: CASSLGSSGGIWEQYF

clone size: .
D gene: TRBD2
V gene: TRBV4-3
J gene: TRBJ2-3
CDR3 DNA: TGCGCCAGCAGCCAGGGACTAGCGGGAGGTGCATGGACAGATACGCAGTATTTT
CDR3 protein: CASSQGLAGGAWTDTQYF

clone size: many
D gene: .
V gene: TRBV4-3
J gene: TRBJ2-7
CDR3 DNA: TGCGCCAGCAGCATGTCAGCGGCCCACTCCTACGAGCAGTACTTC
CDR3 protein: CASSMSAAHSYEQYF

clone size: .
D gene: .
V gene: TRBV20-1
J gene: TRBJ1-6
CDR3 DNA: TGCAGTGCTAGAGATCCCCTGGATTCACCCCTCCACTTT
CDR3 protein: CSARDPLDSPLHF

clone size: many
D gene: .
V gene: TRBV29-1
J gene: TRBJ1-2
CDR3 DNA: TGCAGCGTTGCTACCGGCGATGGCTACACCTTC
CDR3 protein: CSVATGDGYTF

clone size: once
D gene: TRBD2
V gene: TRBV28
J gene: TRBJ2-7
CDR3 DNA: TGTGCCAGCAGTTTCGGGGGGAAATACGAGCAGTACTTC
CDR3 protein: CASSFGGKYEQYF

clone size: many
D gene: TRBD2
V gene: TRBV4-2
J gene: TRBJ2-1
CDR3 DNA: TGTGCCAGCACCATCGATTTAGCGGGAGGGTACAATGAGCAGTTCTTC
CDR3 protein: CASTIDLAGGYNEQFF

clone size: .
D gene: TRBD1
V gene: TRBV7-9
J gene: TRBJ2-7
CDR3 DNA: TGTGCCAGCAGCGGGGACAGGGTTGGTTACGAGCAGTACTTC
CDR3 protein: CASSGDRVGYEQYF

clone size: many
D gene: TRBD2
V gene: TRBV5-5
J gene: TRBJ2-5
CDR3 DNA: TGTGCCAGCAGCCTAGGACTAGCGGGAGTCATAGAGACCCAGTACTTC
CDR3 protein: CASSLGLAGVIETQYF

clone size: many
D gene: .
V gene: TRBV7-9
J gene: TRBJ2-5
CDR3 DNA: TGTGCCAGCAGCCTCAGACCGGAGACCCAGTACTTC
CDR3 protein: CASSLRPETQYF

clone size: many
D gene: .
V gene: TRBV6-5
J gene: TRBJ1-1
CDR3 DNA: TGTGCCAGCAGTTACCGGGGTGATACTGAAGCTTTCTTT
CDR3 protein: CASSYRGDTEAFF

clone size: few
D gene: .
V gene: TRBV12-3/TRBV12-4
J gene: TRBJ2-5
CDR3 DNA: TGTGCCAGCAGCTCGTCAGTGCTCCAGGGACAAGAGACCCAGTACTTC
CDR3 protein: CASSSSVLQGQETQYF

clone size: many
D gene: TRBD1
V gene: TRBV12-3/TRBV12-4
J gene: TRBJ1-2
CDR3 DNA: TGTGCCAGCAGTTTCCCTCGACAGGGAAACTATGGCTACACCTTC
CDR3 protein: CASSFPRQGNYGYTF

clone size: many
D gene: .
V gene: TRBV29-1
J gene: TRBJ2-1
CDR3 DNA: TGCAGCGTTGTACAGCCAATCAATGAGCAGTTCTTC
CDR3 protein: CSVVQPINEQFF

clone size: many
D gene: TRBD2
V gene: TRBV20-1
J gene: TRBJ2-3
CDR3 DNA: TGCAGTGCGAGGACTAGCGGAAGCACAGATACGCAGTATTTT
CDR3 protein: CSARTSGSTDTQYF

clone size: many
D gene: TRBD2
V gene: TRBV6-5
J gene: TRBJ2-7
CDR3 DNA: TGTGCCAGCAGTTACGGTCTAGCGGGAGACCACGAGCAGTACTTC
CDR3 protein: CASSYGLAGDHEQYF

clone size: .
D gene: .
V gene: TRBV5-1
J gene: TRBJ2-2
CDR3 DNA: TGCGCCACCTGCCCTGGGGGGTACACCGGGGAGCTGTTTTTT
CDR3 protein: CATCPGGYTGELFF

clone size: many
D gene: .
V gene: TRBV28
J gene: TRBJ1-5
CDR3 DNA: TGTGCCAGCAGTTTGGTCCCAGGACATAGCAATCAGCCCCAGCATTTT
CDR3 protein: CASSLVPGHSNQPQHF

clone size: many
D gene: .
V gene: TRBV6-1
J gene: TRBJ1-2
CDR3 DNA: TGTGCCAGCAGCCAACACGGGAGCTATGGCTACACCTTC
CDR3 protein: CASSQHGSYGYTF

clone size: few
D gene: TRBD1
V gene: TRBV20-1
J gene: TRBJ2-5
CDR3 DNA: TGCAGTGCTAGAGACGCGAGAGGTACCGGGACAGGGGGTATTGAGACCCAGTACTTC
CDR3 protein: CSARDARGTGTGGIETQYF

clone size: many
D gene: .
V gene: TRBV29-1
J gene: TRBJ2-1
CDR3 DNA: TGCAGCGGTGACGGGATCCACAATGAGCAGTTCTTC
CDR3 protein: CSGDGIHNEQFF

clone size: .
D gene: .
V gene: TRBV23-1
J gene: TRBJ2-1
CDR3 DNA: TGCGCCAGCAGCCAATGGGGTCTAGCGCACGCCTCGTACAATGAGCAGTTCTTC
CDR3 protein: CASSQWGLAHASYNEQFF

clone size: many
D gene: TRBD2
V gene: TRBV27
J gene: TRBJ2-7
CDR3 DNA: TGTGCCAGCAGCCCAATAGGGACTAGCGGGAGCTACGAGCAGTACTTC
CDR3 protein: CASSPIGTSGSYEQYF

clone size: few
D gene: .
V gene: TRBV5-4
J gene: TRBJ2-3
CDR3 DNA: TGTGCCAGCAGCTTGTCGCTAGACAGACCAGATACGCAGTATTTT
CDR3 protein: CASSLSLDRPDTQYF

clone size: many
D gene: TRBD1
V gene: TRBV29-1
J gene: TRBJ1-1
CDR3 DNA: TGCAGCGTTGAAGATCGGGACAGATCTTTCTTT
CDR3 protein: CSVEDRDRSFF

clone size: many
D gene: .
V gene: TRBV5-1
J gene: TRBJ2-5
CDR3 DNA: TGCGCCAGCGCCGAAGTACAGGGGGGGAACCTCCAAGAGACCCAGTACTTC
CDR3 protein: CASAEVQGGNLQETQYF

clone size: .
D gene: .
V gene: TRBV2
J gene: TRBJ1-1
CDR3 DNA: TGTGCCAGCAGGGAGAGGGGGATGAACACTGAAGCTTTCTTT
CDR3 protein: CASRERGMNTEAFF

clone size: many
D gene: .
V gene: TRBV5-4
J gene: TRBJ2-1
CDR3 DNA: TGTGCCAGCAGCCCCTCGGGGGACCGGAACAATGAGCAGTTCTTC
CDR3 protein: CASSPSGDRNNEQFF